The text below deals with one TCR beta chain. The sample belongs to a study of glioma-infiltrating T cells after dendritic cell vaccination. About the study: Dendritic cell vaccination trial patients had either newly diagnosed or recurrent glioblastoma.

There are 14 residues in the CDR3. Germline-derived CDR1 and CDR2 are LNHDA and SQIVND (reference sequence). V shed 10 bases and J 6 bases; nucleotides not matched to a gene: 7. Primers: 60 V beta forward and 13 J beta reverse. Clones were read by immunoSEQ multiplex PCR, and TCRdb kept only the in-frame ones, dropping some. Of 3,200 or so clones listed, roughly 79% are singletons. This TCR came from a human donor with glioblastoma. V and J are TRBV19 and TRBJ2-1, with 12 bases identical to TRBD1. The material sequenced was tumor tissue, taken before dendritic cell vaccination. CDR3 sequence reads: CATGQGAPGNEQFF. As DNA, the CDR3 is TGTGCCACGGGACAGGGGGCGCCCGGCAATGAGCAGTTCTTC.